This TCR beta chain was obtained from a study of T cell changes during pregnancy in multiple sclerosis. The repertoire was sequenced with immunoSEQ multiplex PCR; TCRdb's copy has only in-frame clones and lacks some. The sample shows fewer than 40,000 clones, around 90% of them seen only once. CDR1 is SGHDN, CDR2 FVKESK, per germline. Trimming at V came to 3 bases and at J to 3 bases, leaving 5 bases not matched to a gene. The CDR3 runs 16 residues. The receptor comes from a female donor in good health, enrolled as a control in a pregnancy study. This material consisted of CD4+ T cells from peripheral blood mononuclear cells, taken after pregnancy. The V call is TRBV14, the J call TRBJ2-7; TRBD2 matches at 13 bases. The CDR3 spells CASSQGTSGIVYEQYF. The CDR3 DNA sequence: TGTGCCAGCAGCCAGGGGACTAGCGGGATTGTCTACGAGCAGTACTTC.